The 19 T cell receptor beta chains below were found in one sample sequenced in a study of PD-L1 blockade in urothelial cancer (dated by TCRdb to 2016 to 2017). This sample's time point label indicates: pretreatment peripheral blood. Preparation of the library involved the immunoSEQ multiplex PCR assay. Not all clones reach the TCRdb copy of this immuneACCESS table, which keeps in-frame sequences only. Checked studies attribute under half of the gap to unresolved V genes and leave the rest unexplained. Counted in this sample were 60,000 to 65,000 clones; around 86% of them appeared once. Clones ranked in the top ten supply 2.5% to 4% of the sample. This sample comprised PBMCs, obtained around atezolizumab (anti-PD-L1) treatment. These receptors were obtained from a man between 65 and 79 years old with urothelial cancer.

There are a few counts of this clone. The rearrangement uses TRBV2 and TRBJ1-1; 9 nucleotides align to TRBD1. V was pared by 6 bases and J by 7 bases, with 3 bases of the junction left unmatched. This CDR3 contains 12 residues. Germline CDR1 and CDR2: SNHLY and FYNNEI. The CDR3 protein is CASRGDRDEAFF. DNA for the CDR3: TGTGCCAGCAGGGGGGACAGGGATGAAGCTTTCTTT.

The chain joins TRBV5-1 to TRBJ2-7, with 8 bases aligning to TRBD1. The CDR3 sequence is 15 residues long. Germline CDR1 is SGHRS and CDR2 is YFSETQ. V was pared by 0 bases and J by 2 bases, with 4 bases of the junction left unmatched. CDR3 DNA sequence: TGCGCCAGCAGCTTGGCCGGGACAGGTGCCTACGAGCAGTACTTC. It translates to CASSLAGTGAYEQYF.

The chain is built from TRBV9 and TRBJ2-1; tentatively, D is TRBD1 (5 bases). The CDR3 length is 15 residues. Germline V gene lookup returns CDR1 SGDLS and CDR2 YYNGEE. V lost 2 bases and J lost 1, with 10 bases in between. CDR3 sequence (DNA): TGTGCCAGCAGCGTTGGGGCTTCGTCCTACAATGAGCAGTTCTTC. Translated, it gives CASSVGASSYNEQFF.

This rearrangement joins TRBV7-8 to TRBJ2-2; the match to TRBD2 covers 8 bases. The trim removed 2 bases at V and 4 bases at J, leaving 3 bases unmatched. Germline CDR1 SGHVS, CDR2 FQNEAQ. This CDR3 has 15 residues. The CDR3 sequence: CASSLSSGSTGELFF. In DNA form, the CDR3 reads TGTGCCAGCAGCTTATCCAGCGGGAGCACCGGGGAGCTGTTTTTT.

Here the CDR3 DNA reads TGCGCCAGCAGCGTGGGACTAGGCGAGCTGTTTTTT. Residues: CASSVGLGELFF. The chain combines TRBV5-1 with TRBJ2-2, with 8 bases that match TRBD2. CDR1 is SGHRS and CDR2 is YFSETQ in the germline V gene. The CDR3 is made up of 12 amino acids. With V trimmed by 4 bases and J by 11 bases, 4 bases remained unmatched. The full variable domain, completed using reference TRBV5-1 and TRBJ2-2, is KAGVTQTPRYLIKTRGQQVTLSCSPISGHRSVSWYQQTPGQGLQFLFEYFSETQRNKGNFPGRFSGRQFSNSRSEMNVSTLELGDSALYLCASSVGLGELFFGEGSRLTVL.

This clone was observed once. The CDR3 DNA reads as TGTGCCAGCAGCTTAGGACAGGGGGACGAAAAACTGTTTTTT. Residues: CASSLGQGDEKLFF. This sequence joins TRBV7-9 and TRBJ1-4, with 9 bases identical to TRBD1. V was pared by 1 base and J by 8 bases, with 2 bases of the junction left unmatched. Germline assignment: CDR1 SEHNR and CDR2 FQNEAQ (reference sequence). The CDR3 covers 14 residues. The whole variable domain, filled in from reference TRBV7-9 and TRBJ1-4, reads DTGVSQNPRHKITKRGQNVTFRCDPISEHNRLYWYRQTLGQGPEFLTYFQNEAQLEKSRLLSDRFSAERPKGSFSTLEIQRTEQGDSAMYLCASSLGQGDEKLFFGSGTQLSVL.

V and J are TRBV9 and TRBJ1-1; tentative D call: TRBD1 (5 bases). The CDR3 has 15 residues. Germline V lookup: CDR1 SGDLS, CDR2 YYNGEE. The V end lost 2 bases, the J end lost 3 bases, and 14 bases lay between the germline ends. Here the CDR3 reads CASSVGSGLDTEAFF. CDR3 in DNA: TGTGCCAGCAGCGTGGGGTCAGGGTTGGACACTGAAGCTTTCTTT.

J is TRBJ2-1 and V is TRBV9, with 8 bases lining up with TRBD2. The germline V gene has CDR1 SGDLS and CDR2 YYNGEE. This CDR3 has 16 residues. The V gene end was trimmed by 6 bases and the J gene end by 3 bases; junction bases not matched to a gene: 11. Here the CDR3 reads CASTPGRASGYNEQFF. In DNA, the CDR3 is TGTGCCAGCACCCCCGGGAGGGCTAGCGGCTACAATGAGCAGTTCTTC. The full variable domain, with the rest looked up from reference TRBV9 and TRBJ2-1, is DSGVTQTPKHLITATGQRVTLRCSPRSGDLSVYWYQQSLDQGLQFLIQYYNGEERAKGNILERFSAQQFPDLHSELNLSSLELGDSALYFCASTPGRASGYNEQFFGPGTRLTVL.

This clone was observed a few times. V gene TRBV6-6 combines with J gene TRBJ2-3; D call uncertain. Germline CDR1 is MNHNY and CDR2 is SVGAGI (reference sequence). V lost 5 bases and J lost 2, with 11 bases in between. The CDR3 is made up of 14 amino acids. In DNA form, the CDR3 reads TGTGCCAGCAGTCTCATGGGCCTCACAGATACGCAGTATTTT. It translates to CASSLMGLTDTQYF.

The chain employs TRBV7-9 and TRBJ2-7; D may be TRBD2 (5 bases). In germline, CDR1 is SEHNR, CDR2 FQNEAQ (reference sequence). The CDR3 loop spans 12 amino acids. V lost 3 bases to trimming and J lost 4 bases, with 7 bases between them. CDR3 protein: CASSLREYEQYF. The CDR3 nucleotides read TGTGCCAGCAGCTTGAGGGAGTACGAGCAGTACTTC.

The chain uses TRBV5-4 and TRBJ2-5, with D tentatively TRBD1 (7 bases). The V end lost 3 bases, the J end lost 2 bases, and 14 bases lay between the germline ends. There are 15 residues in the CDR3. In germline, CDR1 is SGHNT, CDR2 YYREEE (reference sequence). In nucleotides, the CDR3 is TGTGCCAGCAGCTCCAGACAGGGAGGTCAAGAGACCCAGTACTTC. Translating gives CASSSRQGGQETQYF.

This chain joins TRBV7-6 and TRBJ2-5, with D possibly TRBD1 on 6 matching bases. CDR1 is SGHVS, CDR2 FNYEAQ, per germline. Trimming shortened V by 5 bases and J by 5 bases, and 15 bases separated the two germline ends. CDR3 size: 14 residues. The CDR3 nucleotides are TGTGCCAGCAGCCGAAGCACAAGGGGGGAGACCCAGTACTTC. Its translation: CASSRSTRGETQYF.

This chain connects TRBV25-1 to TRBJ2-1; 10 nucleotides align to TRBD1. Germline V lookup: CDR1 MGHDK, CDR2 SYGVNS. V lost 10 bases to trimming and J lost 7 bases; unmatched junction nucleotides: 13. The CDR3 is 15 residues long. The CDR3: CANLNRDRGPNEQFF. The CDR3 nucleotides read TGTGCCAACCTCAACCGGGACAGGGGACCGAATGAGCAGTTCTTC.

The table lists this clone with a count of one. The chain combines TRBV19 with TRBJ2-3; 13 positions agree with TRBD2. J gave up 5 bases and V 6 bases, and 8 bases lay outside the gene matches. CDR3 length: 16 amino acids. Per germline, CDR1 LNHDA and CDR2 SQIVND (reference sequence). The CDR3 reads CASSRGLAGAGDTQYF. The DNA of the CDR3 is TGTGCCAGTAGCCGCGGACTAGCGGGAGCTGGAGATACGCAGTATTTT.

The V call is TRBV14, the J call TRBJ2-7; TRBD2 might be the D (8 bases). CDR3 length: 15 residues. With 4 bases removed from V and 0 bases from J, the gap between germline ends came to 13 bases. Germline V gives CDR1 SGHDN, CDR2 FVKESK. CDR3 amino acids: CASSPGGDSSYEQYF. The CDR3 nucleotides read TGTGCCAGCAGCCCGGGAGGGGACAGCTCCTACGAGCAGTACTTC.

This clone was observed a few times. This chain joins TRBV5-1 and TRBJ2-1; 7 bases align to TRBD2. This CDR3 comprises 16 residues. V dropped 0 bases and J dropped 2; count of bases not matched to a gene: 5. CDR1 is SGHRS and CDR2 is YFSETQ in the germline V gene. The CDR3 region has the DNA TGCGCCAGCAGCTTGGGGGGCGGGAGAACCTACAATGAGCAGTTCTTC. It specifies CASSLGGGRTYNEQFF.

V usage is TRBV11-2 and J usage is TRBJ2-1; D uncertain. This CDR3 has 15 amino acids. V lost 5 bases and J lost 9, with 20 bases in between. CDR1 and CDR2 (germline): SGHAT, FQNNGV. DNA of the CDR3: TGTGCCAGCAGCCCGTCGATGGTGTTTTTCGGTGAGCAGTTCTTC. It specifies CASSPSMVFFGEQFF.

The genes are TRBV10-3 and TRBJ2-5; the match to TRBD2 covers 9 bases. The germline V gene has CDR1 ENHRY and CDR2 SYGVKD. CDR3 length equals 18 residues. After removal of 2 bases from V and 5 bases from J, the junction contained 15 bases not matched to a gene. The CDR3 reads CAISEGGGASGKMETQYF. CDR3 DNA: TGTGCCATCAGTGAGGGGGGCGGGGCTAGCGGGAAAATGGAGACCCAGTACTTC.

V and J are TRBV10-3 and TRBJ2-7, with TRBD1 matching 8 bases. This CDR3 is 13 amino acids long. The J segment lost 5 bases and the V segment lost 4 bases, leaving 4 bases of the junction unmatched. Germline CDR1 reads ENHRY; CDR2 reads SYGVKD. CDR3 residues: CAISGTGIHEQYF. As DNA, the CDR3 is TGTGCCATCAGTGGGACAGGGATACACGAGCAGTACTTC.